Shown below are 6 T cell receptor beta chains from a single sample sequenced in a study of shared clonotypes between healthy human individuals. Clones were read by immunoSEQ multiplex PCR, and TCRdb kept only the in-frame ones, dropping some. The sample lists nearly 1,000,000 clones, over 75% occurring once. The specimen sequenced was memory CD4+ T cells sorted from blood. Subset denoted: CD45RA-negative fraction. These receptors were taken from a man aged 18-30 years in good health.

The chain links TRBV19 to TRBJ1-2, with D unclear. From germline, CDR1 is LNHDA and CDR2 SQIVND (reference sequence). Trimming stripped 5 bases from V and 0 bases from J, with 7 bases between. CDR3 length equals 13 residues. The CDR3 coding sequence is TGTGCCAGTAGTGGCAGTTCTAACTATGGCTACACCTTC. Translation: CASSGSSNYGYTF.

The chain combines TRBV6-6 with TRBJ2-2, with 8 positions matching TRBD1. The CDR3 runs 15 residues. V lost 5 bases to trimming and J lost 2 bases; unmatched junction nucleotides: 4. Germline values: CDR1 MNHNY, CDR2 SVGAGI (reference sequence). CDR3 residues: CASSRTGTNTGELFF. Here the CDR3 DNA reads TGTGCCAGCAGTAGGACAGGGACTAACACCGGGGAGCTGTTTTTT.

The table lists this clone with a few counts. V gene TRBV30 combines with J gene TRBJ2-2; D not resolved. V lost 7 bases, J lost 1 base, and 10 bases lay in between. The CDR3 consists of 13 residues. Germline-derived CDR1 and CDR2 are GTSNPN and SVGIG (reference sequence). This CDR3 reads CASTRRNTGELFF. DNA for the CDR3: TGTGCCTCCACACGGAGGAACACCGGGGAGCTGTTTTTT.

Here the CDR3 reads CASSIAGSTGNTIYF. DNA of the CDR3: TGTGCCAGTAGTATCGCGGGCAGTACTGGAAACACCATATATTTT. V gene TRBV19 combines with J gene TRBJ1-3; D is ambiguous. The V end lost 3 bases, the J end lost 2 bases, and 11 bases lay between the germline ends. Germline assignment: CDR1 LNHDA and CDR2 SQIVND (reference sequence). This CDR3 has 15 residues.

CDR3 bases: TGTGCCAGCAGCCAGGGACTAGCGGGGGGCCAAGAGACCCAGTACTTC. Translation: CASSQGLAGGQETQYF. V usage is TRBV5-5 and J usage is TRBJ2-5; 15 nucleotides line up with TRBD2. The CDR3 length is 16 residues. CDR1 is SGHKS, CDR2 YYEKEE, per germline (reference sequence). V was pared by 4 bases and J by 1 base, with 2 bases of the junction left unmatched.

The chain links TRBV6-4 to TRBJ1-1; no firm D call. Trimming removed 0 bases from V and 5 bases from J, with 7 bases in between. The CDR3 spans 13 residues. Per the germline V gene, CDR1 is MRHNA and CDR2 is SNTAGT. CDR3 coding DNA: TGTGCCAGCAGTGACTCGGGCGGAACTGAAGCTTTCTTT. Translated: CASSDSGGTEAFF.